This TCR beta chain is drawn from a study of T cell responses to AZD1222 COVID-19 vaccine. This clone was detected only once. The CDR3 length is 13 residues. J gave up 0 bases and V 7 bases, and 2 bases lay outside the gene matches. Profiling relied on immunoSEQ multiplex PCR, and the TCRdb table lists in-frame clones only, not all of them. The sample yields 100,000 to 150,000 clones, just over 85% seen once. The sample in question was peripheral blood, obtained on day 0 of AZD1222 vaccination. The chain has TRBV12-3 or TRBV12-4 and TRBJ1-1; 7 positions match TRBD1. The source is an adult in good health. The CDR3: CASKGTVNTEAFF. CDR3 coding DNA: TGTGCCAGCAAAGGGACAGTGAACACTGAAGCTTTCTTT.